The 19 T cell receptor beta chains below were found in one sample sequenced in a study of blood T cells in healthy people across ages. With a J-beta primer mix and a sample-barcoded 5' primer, a second PCR ran about 6 to 11 cycles. TCRdb reprocessed the 5' RACE reads with MiXCR, giving one entry per CDR3 protein. The sample has over 1,500,000 distinct CDR3 sequences, roughly two fifths seen once. The sequencing sample was made of blood. The receptors were gathered from a human donor in good health.

This clonotype was counted a few times. The chain carries TRBV4-3 and TRBJ1-2; maybe TRBD1 (6 bases). CDR1 LGHNA and CDR2 YSLEER come from the germline V gene. V lost 0 bases and J 4 bases, leaving 18 bases between the germline ends. The CDR3 has 17 amino acids. The CDR3 region has the DNA TGCGCCAGCAGCCAAGATTTGAACTCCGGACAGCTCTATGGCTACACCTTC. Protein: CASSQDLNSGQLYGYTF.

The rearrangement links TRBV11-2 to TRBJ2-2; D may be TRBD2 (7 bases). The CDR3 is made up of 12 amino acids. CDR1 and CDR2 from the germline V gene are SGHAT and FQNNGV. V was trimmed by 8 bases and J by 7 bases, leaving 11 bases between them. CDR3 sequence reads: CASGGGNGELFF. The CDR3 region has the DNA TGTGCCAGCGGGGGGGGCAACGGGGAGCTGTTTTTT.

The J gene is TRBJ2-5, the V gene TRBV7-7; D is possibly TRBD1 (6 bases). Germline CDR1 and CDR2: SSHAT and FNYEAQ (reference sequence). Trimming removed 3 bases at V and 0 bases at J, with 11 bases between. This CDR3 has 15 residues. The CDR3 coding sequence is TGTGCCAGCAGCTTGACGAGGGGGTACCAAGAGACCCAGTACTTC. It codes for CASSLTRGYQETQYF.

The sample holds one count of this clonotype. The chain carries TRBV20-1 and TRBJ1-2; 12 nucleotides match TRBD1. CDR3 length: 13 residues. From germline, CDR1 is DFQATT and CDR2 SNEGSKA (reference sequence). With 6 bases clipped from V and 7 bases from J, the junction kept 6 bases outside the gene matches. The CDR3 region is CSARDRGQFGYTF. DNA for the CDR3: TGCAGTGCCCGGGACAGGGGGCAATTTGGCTACACCTTC.

This chain connects TRBV11-2 to TRBJ2-7; the D is unclear. Germline V gives CDR1 SGHAT, CDR2 FQNNGV. The CDR3 totals 14 residues. V lost 5 bases, J lost 0 bases, and 11 bases lay in between. CDR3 coding DNA: TGTGCCAGCAGCCCCTTGGCCGACTCCTACGAGCAGTACTTC. Translating it yields CASSPLADSYEQYF.

This clonotype was observed a few times. The chain links TRBV2 to TRBJ2-3; no reliable D call. This CDR3 has 13 amino acids. Looked up from germline, CDR1 is SNHLY and CDR2 is FYNNEI. The V gene lost 4 bases and the J gene lost 7 bases, with 12 bases spanning the gap. The CDR3 region is CASSAVLVNTQYF. The CDR3 nucleotides are TGTGCCAGCAGTGCGGTGTTAGTAAATACGCAGTATTTT.

This clonotype has a handful of counts. The chain links TRBV6-5 to TRBJ2-1; D gene unclear. Germline loops: CDR1 MNHEY, CDR2 SVGAGI. CDR3 length: 12 amino acids. Trimming removed 8 bases at V and 0 bases at J, with 5 bases between. The CDR3 here is CASGYSYNEQFF. CDR3 bases: TGTGCCAGCGGGTACTCCTACAATGAGCAGTTCTTC.

This clonotype showed up just a few times. The CDR3 region is CASSDPQGANEQFF. In nucleotides, the CDR3 is TGCGCCAGCAGCGACCCACAGGGGGCCAATGAGCAGTTCTTC. The chain joins TRBV5-1 to TRBJ2-1; TRBD1 aligns across 9 bases. Germline V CDR1 and CDR2: SGHRS, YFSETQ. Trimming cost V 4 bases and J 6 bases; bases outside gene matches: 5. The CDR3 extends over 14 amino acids.

Note on this clonotype: A much larger clonotype is one base distant, so this may be a read error. The CDR3 sequence is CASSPTPPYGQYF. The DNA for the CDR3 is TGTGCCAGCAGTCCCACACCCCCCTACGGGCAGTACTTC. The chain combines TRBV12-3 or TRBV12-4 with TRBJ2-5; D gene ambiguous. Trimming left V 5 bases short and J 11 bases short, with 18 bases between. The CDR3 runs 13 residues.

The chain uses TRBV11-2 and TRBJ2-7, with D possibly matching TRBD1 (6 bases). The V gene lost 2 bases and the J gene lost 7 bases, with 18 bases spanning the gap. The germline gives CDR1 SGHAT, CDR2 FQNNGV. The CDR3 has 15 residues. This CDR3 is CASSLLTGSFGEQYF. In nucleotides, the CDR3 is TGTGCCAGCAGCTTATTAACAGGGTCTTTCGGGGAGCAGTACTTC. Looking up the rest from reference TRBV11-2 and TRBJ2-7 gives the full variable domain: EAGVAQSPRYKIIEKRQSVAFWCNPISGHATLYWYQQILGQGPKLLIQFQNNGVVDDSQLPKDRFSAERLKGVDSTLKIQPAKLEDSAVYLCASSLLTGSFGEQYFGPGTRLTVT.

This chain joins TRBV4-1 and TRBJ2-5; D is possibly TRBD2 (6 bases). Matching the DNA end better, TRBJ2-7 makes the J call doubtful. Germline V CDR1 and CDR2: MGHRA, YSYEKL. The CDR3 covers 12 residues. CDR3 residues: CASSQGLDEQYF. DNA of the CDR3: TGCGCCAGCAGCCAAGGACTAGACGAGCAGTACTTC.

This clonotype was counted many times. This rearrangement joins TRBV15 to TRBJ2-7; a weak D match, TRBD2 (6 bases). CDR1 is LNHNV, CDR2 YYDKDF, per germline (reference sequence). The CDR3 covers 14 residues. V lost 0 bases and J lost 6, with 12 bases in between. The CDR3 DNA sequence: TGTGCCACCAGCAGAGACAGGGAGGTAGGCGAGCAGTACTTC. It codes for CATSRDREVGEQYF.

This clonotype turned up a few times. The genes are TRBV10-2 and TRBJ1-5, with 8 bases matching TRBD1. J was trimmed by 2 bases and V by 2 bases; bases with no gene match: 8. Germline CDR1 WSHSY, CDR2 SAAADI. The length of the CDR3 is 17 residues. This CDR3 is CASSEAGGEGGNQPQHF. For the CDR3, the DNA is TGCGCCAGCAGTGAGGCAGGGGGCGAGGGGGGCAATCAGCCCCAGCATTTT.

This clonotype turned up a few times. This rearrangement joins TRBV20-1 to TRBJ2-1; D perhaps matches TRBD2 (5 bases). CDR1 is DFQATT, CDR2 SNEGSKA, per germline (reference sequence). This CDR3 contains 12 residues. V was shortened by 4 bases and J by 4 bases, with 8 bases between the two germline ends. The CDR3 protein is CSAMSGYNEQFF. The CDR3 coding sequence is TGCAGTGCTATGAGCGGATACAATGAGCAGTTCTTC.

This clonotype showed up just a few times. The chain is built from TRBV4-3 and TRBJ2-3; D unresolved. Germline V gene data show CDR1 as LGHNA and CDR2 as YSLEER. Trimming removed 2 bases at V and 3 bases at J, with 9 bases between. The length of the CDR3 is 14 residues. In DNA form, the CDR3 reads TGCGCCAGCAGCCAACTAACTCAGACAGATACGCAGTATTTT. Protein sequence: CASSQLTQTDTQYF.

The chain joins TRBV4-2 to TRBJ2-7, with 9 positions matching TRBD2. The DNA end is more similar to TRBJ2-5, so the J call may be wrong. The CDR3 totals 16 residues. The V gene's germline CDR1 is LGHNA and CDR2 YNFKEQ. The CDR3 region has the DNA TGTGCCAGCAGCCAAGTTGCGGGGGGGACCGGAGAGACCCAGTACTTC. Its protein product is CASSQVAGGTGETQYF.

The chain employs TRBV20-1 and TRBJ2-1, with 12 bases aligning to TRBD2. Trimming at V came to 6 bases and at J to 7 bases, leaving 25 bases not matched to a gene. The CDR3 contains 20 residues. Germline V lookup: CDR1 DFQATT, CDR2 SNEGSKA (reference sequence). In nucleotides, the CDR3 is TGCAGTGCGCGACGGCTAGCGGGGGGGCCAAGGGTTTCTGTGTATAATGAGCAGTTCTTC. It specifies CSARRLAGGPRVSVYNEQFF.

The genes are TRBV10-3 and TRBJ2-1; D is unresolved. This CDR3 is 15 amino acids long. The V end was cut by 0 bases, the J end by 5 bases, with 11 bases between. CDR1 is ENHRY and CDR2 is SYGVKD in the germline V gene. The CDR3: CAISESASPNNEQFF. In nucleotides, the CDR3 is TGTGCCATCAGTGAGTCGGCGAGTCCTAACAATGAGCAGTTCTTC.

This clonotype was seen more than once but under ten times. The gene calls are TRBV20-1 and TRBJ2-5; D call uncertain. V gave up 4 bases and J gave up 2 bases, with 11 bases separating them. Germline V gene sequence: CDR1 DFQATT, CDR2 SNEGSKA (reference sequence). CDR3 length equals 13 residues. CDR3 residues: CSAKIVEQETQYF. The CDR3 coding sequence is TGCAGTGCTAAAATAGTTGAACAAGAGACCCAGTACTTC.